These T cell receptor beta chains were read from a single sample in a study of technical replicates of blood from a handful of donors. Sequencing used immunoSEQ multiplex PCR; TCRdb keeps in-frame clones, though not all of them. The repertoire holds around 70,000 clones, with 93% as singletons. Sequencing was performed on T cells isolated from PBMCs. The receptors were sampled from a human donor in good health. Each CDR3 is given with its conserved first and last residue. A D gene is named only where the DNA matches it firmly. Clone size, where shown, is once, few, many, or a class for clones that have expanded.

>TRBJ1-2|TRBV7-3|-|-
CASSLNIGTGYTF
TGTGCCAGCAGCTTAAACATCGGGACAGGCTACACCTTC
>TRBJ2-7|TRBV2|-|-
CASSEVLSQVTYEQYF
TGTGCCAGCAGTGAGGTGTTAAGTCAGGTAACCTACGAGCAGTACTTC
>TRBJ2-7|TRBV14|-|-
CASSRYRAPLSYEQYF
TGTGCCAGCAGCCGGTACAGGGCCCCCCTTTCCTACGAGCAGTACTTC
>TRBJ2-5|TRBV29-1|-|TRBD2
CSVGLASGGVQETQYF
TGCAGCGTTGGGCTGGCTAGCGGGGGGGTCCAAGAGACCCAGTACTTC
>TRBJ2-2|TRBV29-1|-|-
CSVYGNTGELFF
TGCAGCGTTTACGGGAACACCGGGGAGCTGTTTTTT
>TRBJ2-7|TRBV30|-|-
CAWSVPGSPWREQYF
TGTGCCTGGAGTGTACCCGGTAGTCCCTGGAGGGAGCAGTACTTC
>TRBJ1-5|TRBV19|-|TRBD1
CASKREDRGHTSQHF
TGTGCCAGTAAGAGGGAGGACAGGGGGCATACGTCCCAGCATTTT
>TRBJ1-4|TRBV2|-|-
CAEGVPGKLFF
TGTGCCGAAGGGGTGCCTGGGAAACTGTTTTTT
>TRBJ1-1|TRBV5-1|-|-
CASSPITRGLVTEAFF
TGCGCCAGCAGCCCCATAACCCGGGGACTGGTCACTGAAGCTTTCTTT
>TRBJ1-1|TRBV29-1|-|-
CSVVRNTEAFF
TGCAGCGTTGTCAGGAACACTGAAGCTTTCTTT
>TRBJ2-5|TRBV11-2|-|TRBD2
CASSWDLTSGDQETQYF
TGTGCCAGCAGCTGGGATCTCACTAGCGGGGACCAAGAGACCCAGTACTTC
>TRBJ2-7|TRBV5-1|-|TRBD2
CASKREGGSYEQYF
TGCGCCAGCAAGCGGGAGGGCGGATCCTACGAGCAGTACTTC
>TRBJ2-5|TRBV7-2|once|TRBD2
CASSLGGLAGVRETQYF
TGTGCCAGCAGCTTAGGCGGACTAGCGGGAGTGCGAGAGACCCAGTACTTC
>TRBJ2-7|TRBV7-9|-|TRBD1
CASSFGTGGSYEQYF
TGTGCCAGCAGCTTCGGGACAGGGGGATCCTACGAGCAGTACTTC
>TRBJ2-3|TRBV10-2|-|TRBD1
CASIGQGARMQYF
TGCGCCAGCATCGGACAGGGGGCAAGGATGCAGTATTTT
>TRBJ1-5|TRBV7-8|once|-
CASSPQRQRPSYSNQPQHF
TGTGCCAGCAGCCCCCAAAGACAGCGACCGAGCTATAGCAATCAGCCCCAGCATTTT
>TRBJ2-7|TRBV7-6|-|TRBD1
CASSAYPGTGGSYEQYF
TGTGCCAGCAGCGCCTACCCCGGGACAGGGGGCTCCTACGAGCAGTACTTC
>TRBJ2-5|TRBV21-1|-|-
CASSLRGPQETQYF
TGTGCCAGCAGCCTTCGAGGGCCCCAAGAGACCCAGTACTTC
>TRBJ2-6|TRBV5-6|-|TRBD1
CASSPTGQGKANVLTF
TGTGCCAGCAGCCCAACGGGACAGGGAAAGGCCAACGTCCTGACTTTC
>TRBJ2-3|TRBV27|-|TRBD1
CASSLTWTGLFRGTDTQYF
TGTGCCAGCAGTTTAACATGGACAGGCTTATTCAGGGGGACAGATACGCAGTATTTT
>TRBJ2-5|TRBV15|-|TRBD1
CATSRDAQGATQYF
TGTGCCACCAGCAGAGATGCCCAGGGGGCGACCCAGTACTTC
>TRBJ2-7|TRBV29-1|-|TRBD1
CSAITGTGGHEQYF
TGCAGCGCTATCACCGGGACAGGGGGCCACGAGCAGTACTTC
>TRBJ1-2|TRBV11-2|-|TRBD1
CASSLGGTGGFGYTF
TGTGCCAGCAGCTTAGGTGGGACAGGGGGCTTTGGCTACACCTTC
>TRBJ2-7|TRBV27|-|TRBD1
CASSLDRDLGYEQYF
TGTGCCAGCAGTCTAGACAGGGACCTTGGGTACGAGCAGTACTTC
>TRBJ2-2|TRBV11-1|once|-
CASSPSGELFF
TGTGCCAGCAGCCCCTCTGGGGAGCTGTTTTTT
>TRBJ2-1|TRBV27|-|-
CASSSLSRLSYNEQFF
TGTGCCAGCAGCTCCCTATCTAGGCTCTCCTACAATGAGCAGTTCTTC
>TRBJ2-2|TRBV5-1|-|TRBD2
CASSFRTGGGTGELFF
TGCGCCAGCAGCTTCCGGACGGGAGGTGGAACCGGGGAGCTGTTTTTT
>TRBJ1-2|TRBV6-5|-|-
CASTLGLFYGYTF
TGTGCCAGCACCCTGGGGCTTTTCTATGGCTACACCTTC
>TRBJ2-7|TRBV9|-|TRBD2
CASSVRAGGPPYEQYF
TGTGCCAGCAGCGTACGAGCGGGAGGCCCCCCCTACGAGCAGTACTTC
>TRBJ2-1|TRBV23-1|-|TRBD1
CASSPSPIPGQRYNEQFF
TGCGCCAGCAGTCCGTCGCCTATTCCGGGACAGCGATACAATGAGCAGTTCTTC
>TRBJ2-1|TRBV6-1|-|TRBD1
CASSEDRGRSYNEQFF
TGTGCCAGCAGTGAAGACAGGGGGCGATCCTACAATGAGCAGTTCTTC
>TRBJ1-2|TRBV7-2|-|-
CASSSDGGVYGYTF
TGTGCCAGCAGCTCCGACGGGGGGGTTTATGGCTACACCTTC
>TRBJ2-7|TRBV6-5|-|-
CASSYSAGSAYEQYF
TGTGCCAGCAGTTACTCGGCAGGGTCGGCCTACGAGCAGTACTTC
>TRBJ2-2|TRBV5-1|-|TRBD1
CASSSTGGGELFF
TGCGCCAGCAGCTCGACAGGGGGCGGAGAGCTGTTTTTT